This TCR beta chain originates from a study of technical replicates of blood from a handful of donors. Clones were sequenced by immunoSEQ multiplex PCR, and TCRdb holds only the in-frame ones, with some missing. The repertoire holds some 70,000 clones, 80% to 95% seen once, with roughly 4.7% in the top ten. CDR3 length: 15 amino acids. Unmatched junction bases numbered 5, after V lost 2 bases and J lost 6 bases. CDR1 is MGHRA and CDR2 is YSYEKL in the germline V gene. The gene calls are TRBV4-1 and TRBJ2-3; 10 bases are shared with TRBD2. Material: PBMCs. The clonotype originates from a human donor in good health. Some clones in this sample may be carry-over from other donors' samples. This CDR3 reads CASSQPSGSRDTQYF. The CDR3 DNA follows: TGCGCCAGCAGCCAACCTAGCGGGAGTCGGGATACGCAGTATTTT.